Shown below are 10 T cell receptor beta chains from a single sample sequenced in a study of T cell repertoires in aging, cancer and after chemotherapy (dated by TCRdb to about 2019). TCR beta rearrangements were amplified from genomic DNA extracted from peripheral blood rather than from sorted cells or RNA. The sample was run on an Illumina MiSeq. Rearranged TRB sequences spanning V, D and J segments were amplified by multiplex touch-down PCR using a mixed TRB-A/B primer pool. The public reads were reprocessed in TCRdb via fastp at Q25 and MiXCR, keeping in-frame beta chains. One record per CDR3 amino acid sequence lists the most common genes and DNA. A total of about 8,000 distinct CDR3 sequences appear in this sample, roughly 53% of them only once. The ten largest account for 20% of the sample. The material sequenced was blood. All receptors derive from a human donor in good health.

Only one count was recorded for this clonotype. This chain connects TRBV6-5 to TRBJ2-4, with D possibly being TRBD2 (7 bases). V lost 0 bases and J 0 bases, leaving 15 bases between the germline ends. The CDR3 totals 18 residues. The germline V gene encodes CDR1 MNHEY and CDR2 SVGAGI. CDR3 sequence reads: CASSYSIRGATAKNIQYF. CDR3 sequence (DNA): TGTGCCAGCAGTTACTCGATCCGGGGGGCCACAGCCAAAAACATTCAGTACTTC.

The gene calls are TRBV10-3 and TRBJ1-2, with D perhaps TRBD1 (6 bases). The V gene lost 6 bases and the J gene lost 8 bases, with 16 bases spanning the gap. The CDR3 is 13 residues long. In germline, CDR1 is ENHRY, CDR2 SYGVKD. The CDR3 coding sequence is TGTGCCATCAGCACGGACAGTGGCCGAGGCTACACCTTC. It is translated as CAISTDSGRGYTF.

This rearrangement joins TRBV5-5 to TRBJ2-5, with 8 bases identical to TRBD2. Germline CDR1 and CDR2: SGHKS and YYEKEE (reference sequence). There are 15 residues in the CDR3. The J segment lost 1 base and the V segment lost 4 bases, leaving 6 bases of the junction unmatched. The CDR3 loop reads CASSQEGTSQETQYF. CDR3 nucleotides: TGTGCCAGCAGCCAGGAAGGGACTAGCCAAGAGACCCAGTACTTC.

This clonotype showed up just a few times. V gene TRBV6-1 combines with J gene TRBJ2-5, with TRBD2 matching over 10 bases. The length of the CDR3 is 19 residues. Germline-derived CDR1 and CDR2 are MNHNS and SASEGT. Trimming took 6 bases from V and 2 from J; bases not matched to a gene: 18. The CDR3 region is CASSGTGAGGPLRQETQYF. CDR3 coding DNA: TGTGCCAGCAGCGGGACCGGAGCGGGGGGGCCTTTAAGACAAGAGACCCAGTACTTC.

This clonotype was seen a handful of times. The J gene is TRBJ2-1, the V gene TRBV15; maybe TRBD2 (5 bases). CDR1 is LNHNV and CDR2 is YYDKDF in the germline V gene (reference sequence). CDR3 length: 14 residues. V was pared by 10 bases and J by 6 bases, with 19 bases between. This chain's CDR3 is CAIRIGLASNEQFF. The CDR3 DNA sequence: TGTGCCATCCGAATCGGACTGGCATCCAATGAGCAGTTCTTC.

This clonotype was picked up a small number of times. The chain is built from TRBV27 and TRBJ2-4; 9 positions match TRBD1. The trim removed 10 bases at V and 1 base at J, leaving 2 bases unmatched. Germline V gives CDR1 MNHEY, CDR2 SMNVEV (reference sequence). The CDR3 contains 13 residues. For the CDR3, the DNA is TGTGCCATCGGACAGGGGGCCAAAAACATTCAGTACTTC. Translating gives CAIGQGAKNIQYF.

The V gene is TRBV21-1, the J gene TRBJ2-5. TRBV21-1 is described as a pseudogene. The CDR3 consists of 14 residues. In nucleotides, the CDR3 is TGTGCCAGCAGTTACAATCAGCACCAAGAGACCCAGTACTTC. Protein product: CASSYNQHQETQYF.

The V and J genes are TRBV19 and TRBJ1-1, with 9 bases lining up with TRBD1. In germline, CDR1 is LNHDA, CDR2 SQIVND (reference sequence). This CDR3 region has 13 residues. J was trimmed by 10 bases and V by 7 bases; bases with no gene match: 10. The CDR3 sequence is CASNIQGAPGAFF. The DNA of the CDR3 is TGTGCCAGTAACATACAGGGGGCGCCTGGAGCTTTCTTT.

This clonotype was counted between two and nine times. The V and J genes are TRBV5-6 and TRBJ2-7; D remains unclear. Trimming stripped 2 bases from V and 3 bases from J, with 9 bases between. Germline-derived CDR1 and CDR2 are SGHDT and YYEEEE. The CDR3 is 13 amino acids. The CDR3 nucleotides are TGTGCCAGCAGCTTAGGCACTCTCTACGAGCAGTACTTC. Translation: CASSLGTLYEQYF. Using reference TRBV5-6 and TRBJ2-7 for the parts outside the CDR3, the full variable domain is DAGVTQSPTHLIKTRGQQVTLRCSPKSGHDTVSWYQQALGQGPQFIFQYYEEEERQRGNFPDRFSGHQFPNYSSELNVNALLLGDSALYLCASSLGTLYEQYFGPGTRLTVT.

V is TRBV12-3 or TRBV12-4 and J is TRBJ1-2; no reliable D call. CDR3 length: 16 residues. V was pared by 2 bases and J by 5 bases, with 18 bases between. CDR3 sequence reads: CASSLRFLRSLYGYTF. DNA of the CDR3: TGTGCCAGCAGTTTAAGGTTTCTTCGGTCTCTATATGGCTACACCTTC.